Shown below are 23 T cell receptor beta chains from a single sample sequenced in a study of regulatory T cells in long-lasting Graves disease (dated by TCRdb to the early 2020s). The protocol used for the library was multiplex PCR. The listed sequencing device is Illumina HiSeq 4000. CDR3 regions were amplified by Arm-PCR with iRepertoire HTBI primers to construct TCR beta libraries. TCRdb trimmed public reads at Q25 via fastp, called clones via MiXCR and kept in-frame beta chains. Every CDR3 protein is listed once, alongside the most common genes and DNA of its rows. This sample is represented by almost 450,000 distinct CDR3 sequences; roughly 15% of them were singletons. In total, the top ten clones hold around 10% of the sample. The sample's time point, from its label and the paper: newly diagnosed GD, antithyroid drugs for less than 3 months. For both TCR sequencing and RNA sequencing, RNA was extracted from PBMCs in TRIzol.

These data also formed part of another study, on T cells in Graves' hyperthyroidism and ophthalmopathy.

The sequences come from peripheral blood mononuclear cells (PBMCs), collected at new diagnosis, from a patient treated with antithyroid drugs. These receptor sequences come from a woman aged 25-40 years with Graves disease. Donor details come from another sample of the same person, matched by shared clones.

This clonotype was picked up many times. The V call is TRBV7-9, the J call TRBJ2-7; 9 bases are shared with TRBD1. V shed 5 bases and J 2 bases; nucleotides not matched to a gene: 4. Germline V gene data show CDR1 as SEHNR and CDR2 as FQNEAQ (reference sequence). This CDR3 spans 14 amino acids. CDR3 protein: CASSAGTGTYEQYF. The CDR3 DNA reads TGTGCCAGCAGCGCCGGGACAGGGACCTACGAGCAGTACTTC.

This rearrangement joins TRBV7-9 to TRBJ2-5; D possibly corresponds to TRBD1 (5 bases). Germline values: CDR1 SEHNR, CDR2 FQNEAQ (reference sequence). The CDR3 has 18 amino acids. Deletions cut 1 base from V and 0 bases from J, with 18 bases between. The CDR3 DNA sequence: TGTGCCAGCAGCTTAGGATGGTTGGCAGGGCAGTACCAAGAGACCCAGTACTTC. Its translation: CASSLGWLAGQYQETQYF.

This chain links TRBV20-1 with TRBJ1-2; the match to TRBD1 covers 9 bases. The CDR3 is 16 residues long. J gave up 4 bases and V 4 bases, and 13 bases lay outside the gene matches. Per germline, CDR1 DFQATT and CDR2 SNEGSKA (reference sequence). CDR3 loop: CSAKPPDRGWIYGYTF. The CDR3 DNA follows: TGCAGTGCTAAACCCCCCGACAGGGGGTGGATCTATGGCTACACCTTC.

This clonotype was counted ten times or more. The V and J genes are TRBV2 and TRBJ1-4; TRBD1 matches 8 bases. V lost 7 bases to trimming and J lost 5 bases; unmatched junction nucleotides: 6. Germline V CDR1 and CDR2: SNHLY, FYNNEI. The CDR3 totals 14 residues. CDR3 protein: CASNLQGGNEKLFF. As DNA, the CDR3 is TGTGCCAGCAACCTACAGGGGGGGAATGAAAAACTGTTTTTT.

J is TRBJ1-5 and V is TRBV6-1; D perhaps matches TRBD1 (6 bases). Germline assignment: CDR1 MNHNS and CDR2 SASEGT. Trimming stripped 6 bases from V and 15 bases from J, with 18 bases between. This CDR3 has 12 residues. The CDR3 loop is CASRAQNREMHF. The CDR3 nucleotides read TGTGCCAGCAGAGCGCAGAACAGGGAGATGCATTTT.

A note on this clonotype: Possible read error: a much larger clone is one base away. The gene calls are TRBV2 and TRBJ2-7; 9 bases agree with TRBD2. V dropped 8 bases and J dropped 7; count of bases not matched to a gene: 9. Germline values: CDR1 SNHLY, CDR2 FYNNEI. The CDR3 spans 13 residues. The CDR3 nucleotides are TGTGCCAGCCAACAGGCGACTAGCGGTGAGCAGTACTTC. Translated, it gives CASQQATSGEQYF.

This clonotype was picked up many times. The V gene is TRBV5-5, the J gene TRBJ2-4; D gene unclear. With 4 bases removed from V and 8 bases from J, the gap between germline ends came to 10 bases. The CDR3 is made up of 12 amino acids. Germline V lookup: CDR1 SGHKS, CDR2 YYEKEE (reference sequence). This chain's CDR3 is CASSPTKDIQYF. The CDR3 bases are TGTGCCAGCAGCCCTACTAAGGACATTCAGTACTTC.

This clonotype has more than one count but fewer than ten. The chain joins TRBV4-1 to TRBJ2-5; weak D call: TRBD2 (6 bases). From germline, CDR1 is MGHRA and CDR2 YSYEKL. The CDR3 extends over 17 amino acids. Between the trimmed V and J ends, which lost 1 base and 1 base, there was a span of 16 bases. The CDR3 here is CASSQARVGGFQETQYF. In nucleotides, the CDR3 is TGCGCCAGCAGCCAAGCTCGGGTGGGGGGTTTCCAAGAGACCCAGTACTTC.

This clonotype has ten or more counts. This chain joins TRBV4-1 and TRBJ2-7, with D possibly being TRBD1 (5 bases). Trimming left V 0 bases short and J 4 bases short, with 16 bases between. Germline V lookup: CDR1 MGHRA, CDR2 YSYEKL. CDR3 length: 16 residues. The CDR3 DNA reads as TGCGCCAGCAGCCAAGATTGGGGCGGTGGTTCTTACGAGCAGTACTTC. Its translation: CASSQDWGGGSYEQYF.

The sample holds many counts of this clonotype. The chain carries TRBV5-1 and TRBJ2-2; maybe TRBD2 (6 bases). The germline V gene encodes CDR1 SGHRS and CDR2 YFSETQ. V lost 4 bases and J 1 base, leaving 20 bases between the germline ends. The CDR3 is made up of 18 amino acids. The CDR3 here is CASSPGEGRGWNTGELFF. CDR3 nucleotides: TGCGCCAGCAGCCCCGGCGAGGGGCGGGGATGGAACACCGGGGAGCTGTTTTTT.

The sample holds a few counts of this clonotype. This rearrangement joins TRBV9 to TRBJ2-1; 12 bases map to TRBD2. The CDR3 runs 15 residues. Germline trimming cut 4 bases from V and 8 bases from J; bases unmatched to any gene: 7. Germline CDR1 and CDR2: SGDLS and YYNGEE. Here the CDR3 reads CASSPRASGRDEQFF. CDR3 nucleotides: TGTGCCAGCAGCCCCCGGGCTAGCGGGAGGGATGAGCAGTTCTTC.

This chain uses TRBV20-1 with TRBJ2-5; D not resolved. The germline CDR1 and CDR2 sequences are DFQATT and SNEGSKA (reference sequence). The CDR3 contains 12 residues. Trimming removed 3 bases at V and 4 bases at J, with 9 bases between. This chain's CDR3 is CSASDTPETQYF. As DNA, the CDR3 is TGCAGTGCTAGCGACACTCCAGAGACCCAGTACTTC.

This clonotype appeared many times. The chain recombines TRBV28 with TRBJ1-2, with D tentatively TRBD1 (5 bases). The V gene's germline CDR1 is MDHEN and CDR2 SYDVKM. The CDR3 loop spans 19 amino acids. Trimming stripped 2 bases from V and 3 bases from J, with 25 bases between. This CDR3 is CASSLRGTVPGPRHYGYTF. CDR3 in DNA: TGTGCCAGCAGTTTAAGGGGTACCGTGCCGGGACCGCGTCACTATGGCTACACCTTC.

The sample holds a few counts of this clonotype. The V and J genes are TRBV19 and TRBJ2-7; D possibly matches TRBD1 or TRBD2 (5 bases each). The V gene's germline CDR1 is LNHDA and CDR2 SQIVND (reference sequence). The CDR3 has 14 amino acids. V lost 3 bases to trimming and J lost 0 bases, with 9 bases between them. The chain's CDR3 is CASSISGRSYEQYF. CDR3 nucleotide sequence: TGTGCCAGTAGTATTTCGGGACGCTCCTACGAGCAGTACTTC.

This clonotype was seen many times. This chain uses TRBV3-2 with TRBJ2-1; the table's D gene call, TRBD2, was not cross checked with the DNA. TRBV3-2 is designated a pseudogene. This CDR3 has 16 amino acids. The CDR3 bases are TGTGCCAGCAGCCAGCAAGGGAAAACTAGATATGGTGAGCAGTTCTTC. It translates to CASSQQGKTRYGEQFF.

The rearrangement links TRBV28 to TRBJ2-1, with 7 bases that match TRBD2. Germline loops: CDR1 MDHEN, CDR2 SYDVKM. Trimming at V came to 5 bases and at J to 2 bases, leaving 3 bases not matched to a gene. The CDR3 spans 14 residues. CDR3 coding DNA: TGTGCCAGCAGTGGGCGGGAGCCCTACAATGAGCAGTTCTTC. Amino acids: CASSGREPYNEQFF.

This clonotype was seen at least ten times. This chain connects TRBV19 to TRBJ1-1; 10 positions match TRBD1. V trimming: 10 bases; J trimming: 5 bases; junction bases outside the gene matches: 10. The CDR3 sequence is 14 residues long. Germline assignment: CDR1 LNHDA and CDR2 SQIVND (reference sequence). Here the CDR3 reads CATSRDRGLTEAFF. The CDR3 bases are TGTGCCACGTCAAGGGACAGGGGTTTAACTGAAGCTTTCTTT.

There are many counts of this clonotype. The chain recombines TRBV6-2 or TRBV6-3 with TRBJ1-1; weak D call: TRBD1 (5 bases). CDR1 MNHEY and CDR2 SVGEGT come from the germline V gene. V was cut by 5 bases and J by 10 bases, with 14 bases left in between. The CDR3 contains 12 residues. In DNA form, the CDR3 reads TGTGCCAGCAGTCCCGGTGGGGGATCAGCTTTCTTT. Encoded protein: CASSPGGGSAFF.

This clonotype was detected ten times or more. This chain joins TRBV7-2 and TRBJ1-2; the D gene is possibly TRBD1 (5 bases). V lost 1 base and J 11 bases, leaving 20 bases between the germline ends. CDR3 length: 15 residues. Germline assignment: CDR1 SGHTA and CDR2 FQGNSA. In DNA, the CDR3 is TGTGCCAGCAGCTTAGGGCTGCGAGACAGCCCGTTATACACCTTC. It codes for CASSLGLRDSPLYTF.

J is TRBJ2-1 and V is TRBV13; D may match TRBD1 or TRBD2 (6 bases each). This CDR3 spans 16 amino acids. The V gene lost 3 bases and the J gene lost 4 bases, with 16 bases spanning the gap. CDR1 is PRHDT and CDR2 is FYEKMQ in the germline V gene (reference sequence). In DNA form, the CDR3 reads TGTGCCAGCAGCTTGGGGGGCAGGAGAAAATACAATGAGCAGTTCTTC. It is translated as CASSLGGRRKYNEQFF.

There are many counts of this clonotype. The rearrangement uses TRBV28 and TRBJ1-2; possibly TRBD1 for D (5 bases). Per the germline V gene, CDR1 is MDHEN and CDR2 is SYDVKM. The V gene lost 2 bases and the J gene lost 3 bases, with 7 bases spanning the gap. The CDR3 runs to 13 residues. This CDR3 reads CASSLPTDYGYTF. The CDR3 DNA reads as TGTGCCAGCAGTTTACCGACAGACTATGGCTACACCTTC.

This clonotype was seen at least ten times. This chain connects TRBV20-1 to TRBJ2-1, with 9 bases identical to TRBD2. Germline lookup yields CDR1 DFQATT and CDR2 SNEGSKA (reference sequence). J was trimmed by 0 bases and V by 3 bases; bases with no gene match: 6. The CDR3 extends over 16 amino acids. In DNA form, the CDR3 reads TGCAGTGCTAGCCGACTAGCGGAGGTCTCCTACAATGAGCAGTTCTTC. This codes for CSASRLAEVSYNEQFF.

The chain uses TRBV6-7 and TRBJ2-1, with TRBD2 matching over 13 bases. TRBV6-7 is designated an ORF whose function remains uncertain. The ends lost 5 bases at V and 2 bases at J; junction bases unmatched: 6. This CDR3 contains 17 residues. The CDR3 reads CASSRGTSGNTYNEQFF. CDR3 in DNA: TGTGCCAGCAGTCGCGGGACTAGCGGGAACACCTACAATGAGCAGTTCTTC.